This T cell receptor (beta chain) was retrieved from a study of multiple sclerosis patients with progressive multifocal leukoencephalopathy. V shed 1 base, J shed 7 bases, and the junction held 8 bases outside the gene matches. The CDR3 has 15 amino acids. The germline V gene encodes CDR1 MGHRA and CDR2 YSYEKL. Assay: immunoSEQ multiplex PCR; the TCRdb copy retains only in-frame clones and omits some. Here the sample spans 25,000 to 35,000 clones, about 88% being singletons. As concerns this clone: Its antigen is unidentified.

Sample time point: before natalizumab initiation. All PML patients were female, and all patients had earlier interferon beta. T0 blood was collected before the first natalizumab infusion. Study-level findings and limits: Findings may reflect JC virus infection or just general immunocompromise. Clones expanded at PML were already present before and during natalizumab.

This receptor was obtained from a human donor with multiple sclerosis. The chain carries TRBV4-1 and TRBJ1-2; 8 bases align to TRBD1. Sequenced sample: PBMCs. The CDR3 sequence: CASSQAFQGAGGYTF. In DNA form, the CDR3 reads TGCGCCAGCAGCCAAGCGTTTCAGGGGGCGGGTGGCTACACCTTC.